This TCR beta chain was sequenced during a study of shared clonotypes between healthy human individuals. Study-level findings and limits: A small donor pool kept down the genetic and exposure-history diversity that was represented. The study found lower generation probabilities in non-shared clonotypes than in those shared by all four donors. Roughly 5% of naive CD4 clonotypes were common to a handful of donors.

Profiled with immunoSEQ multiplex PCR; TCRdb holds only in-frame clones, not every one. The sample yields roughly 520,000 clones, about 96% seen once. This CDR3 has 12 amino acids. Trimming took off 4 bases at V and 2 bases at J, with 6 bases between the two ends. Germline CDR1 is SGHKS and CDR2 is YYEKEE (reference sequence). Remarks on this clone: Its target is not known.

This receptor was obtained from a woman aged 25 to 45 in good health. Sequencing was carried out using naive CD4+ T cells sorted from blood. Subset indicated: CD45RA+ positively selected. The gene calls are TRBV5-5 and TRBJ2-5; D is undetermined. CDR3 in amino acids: CASSGRQETQYF. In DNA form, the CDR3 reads TGTGCCAGCAGCGGGCGTCAAGAGACCCAGTACTTC.